This is a list of T cell receptor beta chains from one sample in a study of T cells after yellow fever vaccination. TCRdb called the 5' RACE reads again in MiXCR, with one record for every CDR3 protein. This sample yields about 22,000 distinct CDR3 sequences, of which around 5.5% are seen a single time; roughly 20% belongs to the top ten. The sample in question was PBMCs, either bulk or a sorted T-cell subset (CD4+, CD8+, memory, or dextramer-sorted; not recorded which), obtained about 41 days after the first yellow fever vaccination. These receptors came from a young man who received the YFV17D yellow fever vaccine. Each CDR3 is given with its conserved first and last residue. A D gene is named only where the DNA matches it firmly. Clone size is shown for a subset of rows, as once, few, many or a class of expanded clone.

J	V	size	D	DNA	CDR3
TRBJ2-3	TRBV9	many	TRBD2	TGTGCCAGCAGCGTAGCTAGCGGGGCCCCAGATACGCAGTATTTT	CASSVASGAPDTQYF
TRBJ1-3	TRBV9	many	NA	TGTGCCAGCAGCCCATTCGAGGGGAGCTCTGGAAACACCATATATTTT	CASSPFEGSSGNTIYF
TRBJ2-2	TRBV4-3	many	TRBD2	TGCGCCAGCAGCCACATCACGGGACTAGCGGGGATTATCACCGGGGAGCTGTTTTTT	CASSHITGLAGIITGELFF
TRBJ1-1	TRBV2	many	NA	TGTGCCAGCCCTGCGGGGGATGCAACTGAAGCTTTCTTT	CASPAGDATEAFF
TRBJ2-1	TRBV7-2	many	NA	TGTGCCAGCAGACCGAGGGGGGGGGGTAGATACAATGAGCAGTTCTTC	CASRPRGGGRYNEQFF
TRBJ2-1	TRBV29-1	many	NA	TGCAGCGTTGACTCCCAAGGGAATGAGCAGTTCTTC	CSVDSQGNEQFF
TRBJ1-2	TRBV13	medium-sized	TRBD1	TGTGCCAGCAGCTTAGGGACAGGGGGTGGCTACACCTTC	CASSLGTGGGYTF
TRBJ1-5	TRBV30	many	NA	TGTGCCTGGGAGCCTGGGACAAATCAGCCCCAGCATTTT	CAWEPGTNQPQHF
TRBJ2-7	TRBV29-1	medium-sized	NA	TGCAGCGTATATACAGGGTCATCCTACGAGCAGTACTTC	CSVYTGSSYEQYF
TRBJ1-1	TRBV19	many	NA	TGTGCCAGTAGTTCATCGGGGGCGCTGAACACTGAAGCTTTCTTT	CASSSSGALNTEAFF
TRBJ1-6	TRBV4-2	many	NA	TGTGCCAGCAGCCAAGGGCAGGGGTACTCACCCCTCCACTTT	CASSQGQGYSPLHF
TRBJ1-2	TRBV11-2	many	NA	TGTGCCAGCAGCTTTCGGGATGGCTACACCTTC	CASSFRDGYTF
TRBJ2-1	TRBV4-1	many	NA	TGCGCCAGCAGCCACCCGGTGGTAGCGGCCTACAATGAGCAGTTCTTC	CASSHPVVAAYNEQFF
TRBJ2-1	TRBV7-9	many	NA	TGTGCCAGCAGCCCTGATGACGGGAGATCCTACAATGAGCAGTTCTTC	CASSPDDGRSYNEQFF
TRBJ1-4	TRBV14	many	TRBD1	TGTGCCAGCAGCGTAGGGACAGGGGGTGAAAAACTGTTTTTT	CASSVGTGGEKLFF
TRBJ2-3	TRBV6-5	many	NA	TGTGCCAGCAGTCACGGGACCAGCACAGATACGCAGTATTTT	CASSHGTSTDTQYF
TRBJ1-4	TRBV6-2/TRBV6-3	many	TRBD1	TGTGCCAGCACCAGACTCGATCCTTGGGGACAGGACGCTGCAACTAATGAAAAACTGTTTTTT	CASTRLDPWGQDAATNEKLFF
TRBJ2-1	TRBV19	many	TRBD2	TGTGCCAGTAGTGGGGGTTGGACTAGCGGATACAATGAGCAGTTCTTC	CASSGGWTSGYNEQFF
TRBJ2-2	TRBV10-3	many	TRBD2	TGTGCCATCGGACTAGCGGCCGGCGGGGAGCTGTTTTTT	CAIGLAAGGELFF
TRBJ2-5	TRBV20-1	many	NA	TGCAGTGCTAGACTCTGGCAAGAGACCCAGTACTTC	CSARLWQETQYF
TRBJ1-6	TRBV20-1	many	NA	TGCAGTGCTAGATCCGGGGGCAGCTCCTATAATTCACCCCTCCACTTT	CSARSGGSSYNSPLHF
TRBJ2-7	TRBV12-3/TRBV12-4	medium-sized	TRBD1	TGTGCCAGCACTCAAACTGGGACAGGACTCTACGAGCAGTACTTC	CASTQTGTGLYEQYF
TRBJ1-6	TRBV5-5	many	NA	TGTGCCAGCAGCTTGAGGATCCCAGATTCACCCCTCCACTTT	CASSLRIPDSPLHF
TRBJ1-2	TRBV5-6	many	NA	TGTGCCAGCAGCTTCGAAGCTAACTATGGCTACACCTTC	CASSFEANYGYTF
TRBJ2-4	TRBV4-2	many	TRBD2	TGTGCCAGCAGCCCGGGGACTAGTGGAATAATATACTTC	CASSPGTSGIIYF
TRBJ1-3	TRBV2	many	NA	TGTGCCAGCAGTGCGGTTGATTCTGGAAACACCATATATTTT	CASSAVDSGNTIYF
TRBJ2-3	TRBV20-1	many	TRBD2	TGCAGTGCTAGAGATCCGGGGGGGCGTCCAGATACGCAGTATTTT	CSARDPGGRPDTQYF
TRBJ2-5	TRBV7-2	many	NA	TGTGCCAGCAGAGCCGCTAGCGTTAAGACCCAGTACTTC	CASRAASVKTQYF
TRBJ2-7	TRBV6-5	many	NA	TGTGCCAGCAGTTCTTCTGACGGCTTACGGAGACCCTACGAGCAGTACTTC	CASSSSDGLRRPYEQYF
TRBJ1-6	TRBV5-6	many	NA	TGTGCCAGCAGCTTGACGAATTCACCCCTCCACTTT	CASSLTNSPLHF
TRBJ2-1	TRBV6-2/TRBV6-3	many	NA	TGTGCCAGCAGCCCCCCGCGGGCCCTTGGGAATGAGCAGTTCTTC	CASSPPRALGNEQFF
TRBJ2-2	TRBV10-3	many	TRBD2	TGTGCCATCAGTGTCACTTCGGGGGGGCGTACCGGGGAGCTGTTTTTT	CAISVTSGGRTGELFF
TRBJ1-4	TRBV13	many	NA	TGTGCCAGCAGCCCACCCGGACGAAAACTGTTTTTT	CASSPPGRKLFF
TRBJ1-2	TRBV7-2	many	NA	TGTGCCAGCAGCTTACTTTGGGATGGCTACACCTTC	CASSLLWDGYTF
TRBJ1-4	TRBV20-1	many	NA	TGCAGTGCTAGAGATCGGAGGGGAGAAGGTGAAAAACTGTTTTTT	CSARDRRGEGEKLFF
TRBJ2-3	TRBV7-3	NA	TRBD2	TGTGCCAGCAGCTTAGGCGGGGGGGAGGGTACGCAGTATTTT	CASSLGGGEGTQYF
TRBJ1-5	TRBV12-3/TRBV12-4	many	TRBD1	TGTGCCAGCAGGCTACAGGGGTCGAGCAATCAGCCCCAGCATTTT	CASRLQGSSNQPQHF
TRBJ2-1	TRBV25-1	many	NA	TGTGCCAGCCGGGACGTTAATGAGCAGTTCTTC	CASRDVNEQFF
TRBJ2-1	TRBV11-2	NA	TRBD2	TGTGCCAGCAGCCCGGGGGGTCCTAGCGGGGGGCAGCCCAATGAGCAGTTCTTC	CASSPGGPSGGQPNEQFF
TRBJ1-6	TRBV5-1	many	TRBD1	TGCGCCAGCAGCCCGGACGGCAGGGGGTCCTATAATTCACCCCTCCACTTT	CASSPDGRGSYNSPLHF
TRBJ2-3	TRBV11-2	many	TRBD1	TGTGCCAGCAGCTCGTGGACAGGGGGAGCAGATACGCAGTATTTT	CASSSWTGGADTQYF
TRBJ2-7	TRBV7-8	medium-sized	TRBD1	TGTGCCAGCAGCTTGAGCTCCGGGACAGGGAACTACGAGCAGTACTTC	CASSLSSGTGNYEQYF
TRBJ2-3	TRBV3-1	many	NA	TGTGCCAGCAGCCAGGTTGCGGGCACAGATACGCAGTATTTT	CASSQVAGTDTQYF
TRBJ1-2	TRBV7-9	many	NA	TGTGCCAGCAGCTCAATTCAGGGTGTCTACACCTTC	CASSSIQGVYTF
TRBJ2-5	TRBV28	many	TRBD1	TGTGCCAGCAGTTTAGGGGGCAGGGGGCGAGAGACCCAGTACTTC	CASSLGGRGRETQYF
TRBJ1-2	TRBV5-1	many	NA	TGCGCCAGCAGCCGGGGAGACCGCGACAGAGCCGGTGGCTACACCTTC	CASSRGDRDRAGGYTF
TRBJ1-1	TRBV30	many	TRBD1	TGTGCCTGTTGGGACAGGGGCACTGAAGCTTTCTTT	CACWDRGTEAFF
TRBJ1-5	TRBV19	few	NA	TGTGCCAGTAGTAGAGGGTACGGTCAGCCCCAGCATTTT	CASSRGYGQPQHF
TRBJ2-7	TRBV18	many	TRBD2	TGTGCCAGCTCACCGCCCGGTAGCGGGGGACACTACGAGCAGTACTTC	CASSPPGSGGHYEQYF
TRBJ2-1	TRBV5-8	NA	TRBD1	TGTGCCAGCAGCCTATCCGGGACAGGGGTCGGTGAGCAATTCTTC	CASSLSGTGVGEQFF
TRBJ2-5	TRBV5-1	many	NA	TGCGCCAGCAGCTCGGACACCCAAGAGACCCAGTACTTC	CASSSDTQETQYF
TRBJ1-6	TRBV5-1	NA	NA	TGCGCCAGCAGCTTCGGTGCAGGGGATTCACCCCTCCACTTT	CASSFGAGDSPLHF
TRBJ2-3	TRBV5-1	many	NA	TGCGCCAGCAAGCGGGCAGGCGGGGATACGCAGTATTTT	CASKRAGGDTQYF
TRBJ1-6	TRBV12-3/TRBV12-4	many	NA	TGTGCCAGCAGTCCAGAGTATAATTCACCCCTCCACTTT	CASSPEYNSPLHF
TRBJ1-6	TRBV7-9	many	TRBD1	TGTGCCAGCAGCTTCGGACAGGGCTTGTATTCACCCCTCCACTTT	CASSFGQGLYSPLHF
TRBJ1-1	TRBV7-2	many	TRBD1	TGTGCCAGCAGCTTATGGACAGGGGACGCTGAAGCTTTCTTT	CASSLWTGDAEAFF
TRBJ2-5	TRBV5-5	many	TRBD1	TGTGCCAGCAGCTTCCAGACAGGGGAGATGCGGGAGACCCAGTACTTC	CASSFQTGEMRETQYF
TRBJ2-7	TRBV7-9	NA	TRBD1	TGTGCCAGCAGCTCGAGGGGGCGACAGGGAAGGTCCTACGAGCAGTACTTC	CASSSRGRQGRSYEQYF